Listed below are T cell receptor beta chains from one sample, sequenced in a study of blood T cell repertoires in COVID-19. Clones were sequenced by immunoSEQ multiplex PCR, and TCRdb holds only the in-frame ones, with some missing. The sample lists 60,000 to 85,000 clones, about 83% occurring once. The sequenced material came from peripheral blood. The receptors here all came from a man between 65 and 85 years old with acute or convalescent COVID-19. The CDR3 runs from the conserved cysteine through the conserved F or W. Each record gives: V gene, clone size, D gene, J gene, CDR3 protein, CDR3 DNA. The D gene is left open where the match is weak. Size values are once, few and many counts, or a class for expanded clones, and some rows have none.

TRBV7-2	-	TRBD1	TRBJ2-6	CASSARTGSGANVLTF	TGTGCCAGCAGCGCCCGGACAGGGTCTGGGGCCAACGTCCTGACTTTC
TRBV13	-	TRBD1	TRBJ2-7	CASSSRQGFYEQYF	TGTGCCAGCAGCTCCCGACAGGGTTTCTACGAGCAGTACTTC
TRBV6-2/TRBV6-3	-	TRBD2	TRBJ2-1	CASSYSALAGGQQFF	TGTGCCAGCAGTTACTCGGCACTAGCGGGGGGGCAGCAGTTCTTC
TRBV10-3	-	-	TRBJ1-2	CAISESQGGYGYTF	TGTGCCATCAGTGAGTCTCAGGGAGGCTATGGCTACACCTTC
TRBV11-2	-	TRBD2	TRBJ2-3	CASSLDHTSGRVSDTQYF	TGTGCCAGCAGCTTAGATCACACTAGCGGGAGGGTATCAGATACGCAGTATTTT
TRBV10-3	-	-	TRBJ2-3	CAISETWTTTDTQYF	TGTGCCATCAGTGAGACATGGACTACAACAGATACGCAGTATTTT
TRBV14	-	-	TRBJ1-2	CASSQAPGYGYTF	TGTGCCAGCAGCCAAGCACCGGGCTATGGCTACACCTTC
TRBV19	-	-	TRBJ1-5	CASEGGINQPQHF	TGTGCCAGCGAGGGGGGGATCAATCAGCCCCAGCATTTT
TRBV7-9	once	TRBD2	TRBJ2-2	CASSLSGTTNTGELFF	TGTGCCAGCAGCCTATCCGGGACTACGAACACCGGGGAGCTGTTTTTT
TRBV15	-	-	TRBJ1-2	CATSRGLMDYGYTF	TGTGCCACCAGCAGGGGCCTCATGGACTATGGCTACACCTTC
TRBV28	-	TRBD1	TRBJ1-5	CASSLQGLPQHF	TGTGCCAGCAGTCTACAGGGGCTACCCCAGCATTTT
TRBV5-4	-	TRBD1	TRBJ1-2	CASSGRRGPGYTF	TGTGCCAGCAGCGGTCGCAGGGGGCCAGGCTACACCTTC
TRBV14	-	-	TRBJ2-3	CASSKGALARLGTDTQYF	TGTGCCAGCAGCAAAGGGGCCCTAGCGCGCCTGGGGACAGATACGCAGTATTTT
TRBV15	few	-	TRBJ1-1	CATSKRGRNTEAFF	TGTGCCACCAGCAAGCGTGGCAGGAACACTGAAGCTTTCTTT
TRBV28	-	TRBD1	TRBJ1-6	CASRGQGNSPLHF	TGTGCCAGCAGGGGACAGGGTAATTCACCCCTCCACTTT
TRBV10-3	-	-	TRBJ2-1	CAISETGQGNNEQFF	TGTGCCATCAGTGAGACGGGACAAGGGAACAATGAGCAGTTCTTC
TRBV10-3	once	TRBD1	TRBJ2-5	CAISGQGAETQYF	TGTGCCATCAGTGGACAGGGGGCGGAGACCCAGTACTTC
TRBV3-1/TRBV3-2	-	TRBD2	TRBJ2-7	CASSQDLQRGTYEQYF	TGTGCCAGCAGCCAAGATCTTCAGCGGGGGACCTACGAGCAGTACTTC
TRBV4-2	-	-	TRBJ1-3	CASSQVAGGSTGNTIYF	TGTGCCAGCAGCCAAGTTGCGGGGGGCTCCACTGGAAACACCATATATTTT
TRBV15	-	TRBD2	TRBJ2-7	CATSAKPSGRNYEQYF	TGTGCCACCAGCGCTAAACCTAGCGGGAGAAACTACGAGCAGTACTTC
TRBV28	-	TRBD2	TRBJ2-1	CASSFGRLAGGGEQFF	TGTGCCAGCAGTTTTGGGAGACTAGCGGGAGGCGGTGAGCAGTTCTTC
TRBV19	-	-	TRBJ1-5	CASKSGSFLSNQPQHF	TGTGCCAGTAAGTCAGGGTCATTTCTTAGCAATCAGCCCCAGCATTTT
TRBV19	-	TRBD2	TRBJ2-3	CASRRGRAGSTDTQYF	TGTGCCAGTAGGCGCGGGAGGGCCGGGAGCACAGATACGCAGTATTTT
TRBV27	few	-	TRBJ1-6	CASSLSNRAPNSPLHF	TGTGCCAGCAGTTTATCAAACAGGGCACCCAACTCACCCCTCCACTTT
TRBV27	-	TRBD1	TRBJ1-2	CARLQGFYYGYTF	TGTGCCAGGCTACAGGGGTTCTACTATGGCTACACCTTC
TRBV5-1	-	TRBD1	TRBJ1-1	CASSSQPPDRGKGEAFF	TGCGCCAGCAGCTCCCAACCGCCGGACAGGGGCAAGGGGGAAGCTTTCTTT
TRBV7-9	-	TRBD1	TRBJ2-7	CASSSGQGLSYEQYF	TGTGCCAGCAGCTCGGGACAGGGCCTCTCCTACGAGCAGTACTTC
TRBV19	-	-	TRBJ2-3	CASSIGLGEGGYF	TGTGCCAGTAGTATAGGCCTCGGGGAAGGAGGGTATTTT
TRBV29-1	-	TRBD1	TRBJ2-5	CSVARTGGGETQYF	TGCAGCGTGGCGCGGACAGGGGGCGGAGAGACCCAGTACTTC
TRBV5-1	-	TRBD1	TRBJ1-6	CASSPMTGPPNSPLHF	TGCGCCAGCAGCCCCATGACAGGGCCACCGAATTCACCCCTCCACTTT
TRBV6-4	-	-	TRBJ1-5	CASSNLTGNQPQHF	TGTGCCAGCAGTAACCTGACAGGCAATCAGCCCCAGCATTTT
TRBV29-1	once	TRBD1	TRBJ2-5	CSGGQGGETQYF	TGCAGCGGGGGACAGGGGGGTGAGACCCAGTACTTC
TRBV2	-	TRBD1	TRBJ2-4	CASSLQGAPDIQYF	TGTGCCAGCAGTTTACAGGGGGCGCCGGACATTCAGTACTTC